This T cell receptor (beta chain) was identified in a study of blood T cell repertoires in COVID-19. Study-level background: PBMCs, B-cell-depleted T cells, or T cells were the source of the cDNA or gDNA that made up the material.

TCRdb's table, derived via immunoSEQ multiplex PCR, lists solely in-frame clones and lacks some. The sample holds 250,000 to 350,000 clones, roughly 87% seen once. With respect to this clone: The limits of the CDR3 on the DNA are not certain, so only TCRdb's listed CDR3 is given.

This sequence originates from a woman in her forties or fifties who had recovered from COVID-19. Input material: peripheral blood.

This CDR3 reads CASSKIWGQGNHEQYF. This chain uses TRBV21-1 with TRBJ2-7; the DNA was not compared with TRBD1, the D call given in the table. TRBV21-1 counts as a pseudogene. A total of 16 residues make up the CDR3, ends included.